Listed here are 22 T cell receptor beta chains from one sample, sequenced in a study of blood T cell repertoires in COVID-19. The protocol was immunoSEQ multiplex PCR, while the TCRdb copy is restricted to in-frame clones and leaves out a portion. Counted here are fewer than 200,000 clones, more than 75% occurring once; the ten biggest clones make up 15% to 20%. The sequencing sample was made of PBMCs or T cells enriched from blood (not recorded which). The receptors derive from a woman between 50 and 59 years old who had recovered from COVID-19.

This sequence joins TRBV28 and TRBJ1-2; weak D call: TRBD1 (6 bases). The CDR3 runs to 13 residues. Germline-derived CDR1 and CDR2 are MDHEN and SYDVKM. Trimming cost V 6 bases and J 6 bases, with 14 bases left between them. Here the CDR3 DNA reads TGTGCCAGCAGCCCAGGGGCGGCACATGGCTACACCTTC. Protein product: CASSPGAAHGYTF.

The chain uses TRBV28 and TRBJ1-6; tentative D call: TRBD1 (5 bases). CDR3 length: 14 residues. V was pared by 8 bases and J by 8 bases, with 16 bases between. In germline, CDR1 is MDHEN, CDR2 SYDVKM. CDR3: CASGASGDYSPLHF. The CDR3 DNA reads TGTGCCAGCGGGGCATCGGGGGACTATTCACCCCTCCACTTT.

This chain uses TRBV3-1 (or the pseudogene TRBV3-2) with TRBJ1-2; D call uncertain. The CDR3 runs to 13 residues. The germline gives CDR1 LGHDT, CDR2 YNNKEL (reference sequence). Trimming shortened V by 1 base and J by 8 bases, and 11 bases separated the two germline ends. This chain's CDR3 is CASSQANQVGYTF. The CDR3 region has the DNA TGTGCCAGCAGCCAAGCGAATCAGGTGGGCTACACCTTC.

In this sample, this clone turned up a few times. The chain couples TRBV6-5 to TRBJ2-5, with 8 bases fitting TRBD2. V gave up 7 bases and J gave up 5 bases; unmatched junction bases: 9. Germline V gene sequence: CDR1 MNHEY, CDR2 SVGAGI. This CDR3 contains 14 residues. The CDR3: CASNRAGVYETQYF. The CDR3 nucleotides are TGTGCCAGCAACCGAGCGGGAGTATATGAGACCCAGTACTTC.

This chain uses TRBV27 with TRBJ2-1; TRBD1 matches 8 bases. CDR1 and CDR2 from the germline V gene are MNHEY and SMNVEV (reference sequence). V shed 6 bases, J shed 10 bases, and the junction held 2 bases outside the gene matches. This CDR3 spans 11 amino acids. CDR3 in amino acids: CASSRTGEQFF. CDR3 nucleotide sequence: TGTGCCAGCAGCCGGACAGGGGAGCAGTTCTTC.

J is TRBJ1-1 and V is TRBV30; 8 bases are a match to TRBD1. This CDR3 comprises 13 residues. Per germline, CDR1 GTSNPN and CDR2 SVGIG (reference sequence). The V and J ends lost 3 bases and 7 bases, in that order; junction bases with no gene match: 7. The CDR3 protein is CAWRAQGASEAFF. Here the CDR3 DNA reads TGTGCCTGGAGGGCCCAGGGGGCGAGTGAAGCTTTCTTT.

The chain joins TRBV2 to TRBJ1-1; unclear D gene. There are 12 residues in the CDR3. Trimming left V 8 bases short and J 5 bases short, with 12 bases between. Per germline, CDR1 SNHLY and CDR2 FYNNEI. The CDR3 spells CASRGRGTEAFF. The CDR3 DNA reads TGTGCCAGCCGGGGAAGAGGAACTGAAGCTTTCTTT.

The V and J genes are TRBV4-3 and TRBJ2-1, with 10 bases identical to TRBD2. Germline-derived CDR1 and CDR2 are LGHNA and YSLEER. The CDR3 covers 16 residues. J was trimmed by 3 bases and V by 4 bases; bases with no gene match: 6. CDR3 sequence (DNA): TGCGCCAGCAGCCCCAGGACTAGCGGATACTACAATGAGCAGTTCTTC. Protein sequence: CASSPRTSGYYNEQFF.

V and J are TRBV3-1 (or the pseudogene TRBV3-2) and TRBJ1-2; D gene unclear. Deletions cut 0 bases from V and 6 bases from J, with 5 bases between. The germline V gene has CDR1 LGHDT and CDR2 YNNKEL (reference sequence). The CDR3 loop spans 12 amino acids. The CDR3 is CASSQERDGYTF. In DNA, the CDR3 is TGTGCCAGCAGCCAAGAGAGGGATGGCTACACCTTC.

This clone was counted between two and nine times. The CDR3 coding sequence is TGTGCCCCGATCTCCCCCCTCACGAATCCTACTAGTTACGAGCAGTACTTC. This encodes CAPISPLTNPTSYEQYF. The chain uses TRBV27 and TRBJ2-7, with D possibly being TRBD2 (5 bases). The CDR3 extends over 17 amino acids. Germline CDR1 MNHEY, CDR2 SMNVEV (reference sequence). Trimming removed 11 bases at V and 4 bases at J, with 30 bases between.

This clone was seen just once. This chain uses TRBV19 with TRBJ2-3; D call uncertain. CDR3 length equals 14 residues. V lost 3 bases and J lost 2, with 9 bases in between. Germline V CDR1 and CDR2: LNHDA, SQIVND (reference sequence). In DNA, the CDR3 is TGTGCCAGTAGTATTGTTCAGTCCACAGATACGCAGTATTTT. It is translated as CASSIVQSTDTQYF.

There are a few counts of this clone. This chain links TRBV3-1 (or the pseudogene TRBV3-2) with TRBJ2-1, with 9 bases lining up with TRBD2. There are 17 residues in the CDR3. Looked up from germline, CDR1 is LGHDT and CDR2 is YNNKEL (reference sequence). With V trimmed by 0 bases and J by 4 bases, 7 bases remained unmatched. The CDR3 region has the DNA TGTGCCAGCAGCCAAGATCGGGCTAGCGGGACTTACAATGAGCAGTTCTTC. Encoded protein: CASSQDRASGTYNEQFF.

The CDR3 loop is CASRLAGIYGAGELFF. The CDR3 nucleotides read TGTGCCAGCCGCTTAGCGGGAATTTACGGCGCCGGGGAGCTGTTTTTT. The V gene is TRBV27, the J gene TRBJ2-2; TRBD2 matches 8 bases. The CDR3 extends over 16 amino acids. Germline CDR1 is MNHEY and CDR2 is SMNVEV (reference sequence). The junction had 14 bases not matched to a gene; V was cut back by 8 bases and J by 6 bases.

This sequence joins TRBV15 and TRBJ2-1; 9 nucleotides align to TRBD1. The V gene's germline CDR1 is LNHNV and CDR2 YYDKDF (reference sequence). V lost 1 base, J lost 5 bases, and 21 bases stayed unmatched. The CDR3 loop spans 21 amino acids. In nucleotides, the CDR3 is TGTGCCACCAGCAGAGTTGCCGGGACAGGGTTTGTGAGCCGGTTCGACAATGAGCAGTTCTTC. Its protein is CATSRVAGTGFVSRFDNEQFF. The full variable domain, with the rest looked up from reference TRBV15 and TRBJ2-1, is DAMVIQNPRYQVTQFGKPVTLSCSQTLNHNVMYWYQQKSSQAPKLLFHYYDKDFNNEADTPDNFQSRRPNTSFCFLDIRSPGLGDTAMYLCATSRVAGTGFVSRFDNEQFFGPGTRLTVL.

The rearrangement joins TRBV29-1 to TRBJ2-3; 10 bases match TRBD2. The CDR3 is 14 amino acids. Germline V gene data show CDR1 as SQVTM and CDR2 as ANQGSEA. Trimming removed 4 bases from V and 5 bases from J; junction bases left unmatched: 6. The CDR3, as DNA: TGCAGCGTTGCCGCTAGCGGGAGTAGAGATACGCAGTATTTT. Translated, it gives CSVAASGSRDTQYF.

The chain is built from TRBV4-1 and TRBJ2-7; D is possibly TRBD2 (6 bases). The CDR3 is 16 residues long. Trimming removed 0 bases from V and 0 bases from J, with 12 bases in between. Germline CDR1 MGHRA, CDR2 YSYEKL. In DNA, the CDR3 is TGCGCCAGCAGCCAAGAGATAGCGGTTAGCTCCTACGAGCAGTACTTC. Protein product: CASSQEIAVSSYEQYF.

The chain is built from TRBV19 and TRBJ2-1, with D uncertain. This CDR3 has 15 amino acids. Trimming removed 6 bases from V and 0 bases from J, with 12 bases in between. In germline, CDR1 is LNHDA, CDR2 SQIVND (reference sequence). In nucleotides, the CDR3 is TGTGCCAGTAGATCCTTGCTGAGCTCCTACAATGAGCAGTTCTTC. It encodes CASRSLLSSYNEQFF.

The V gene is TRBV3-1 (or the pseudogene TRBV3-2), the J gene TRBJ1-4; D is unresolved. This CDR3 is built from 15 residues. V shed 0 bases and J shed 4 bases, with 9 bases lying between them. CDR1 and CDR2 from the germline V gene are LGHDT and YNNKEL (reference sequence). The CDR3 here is CASSQDPNFNEKLFF. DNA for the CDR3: TGTGCCAGCAGCCAAGATCCGAACTTTAATGAAAAACTGTTTTTT.

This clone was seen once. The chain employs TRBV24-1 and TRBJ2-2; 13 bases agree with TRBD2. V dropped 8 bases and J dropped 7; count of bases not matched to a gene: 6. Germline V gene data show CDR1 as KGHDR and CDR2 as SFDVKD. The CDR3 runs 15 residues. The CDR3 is CATTLLAGGNGELFF. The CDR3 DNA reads TGTGCCACCACCTTACTAGCGGGAGGGAACGGGGAGCTGTTTTTT.

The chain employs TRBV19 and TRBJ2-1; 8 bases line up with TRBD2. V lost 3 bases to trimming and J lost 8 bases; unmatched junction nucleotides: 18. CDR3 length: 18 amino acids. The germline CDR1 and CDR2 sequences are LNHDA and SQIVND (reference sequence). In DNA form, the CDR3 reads TGTGCCAGTAGTATGAGCGGAGGTTTGGTAGCGGGATCCGATGAGCAGTTCTTC. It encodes CASSMSGGLVAGSDEQFF.

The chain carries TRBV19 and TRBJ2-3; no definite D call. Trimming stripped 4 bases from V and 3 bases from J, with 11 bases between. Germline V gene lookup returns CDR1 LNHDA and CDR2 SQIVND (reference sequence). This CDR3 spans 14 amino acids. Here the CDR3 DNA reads TGTGCCAGTAGTACCGGCCAGGAAACAGATACGCAGTATTTT. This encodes CASSTGQETDTQYF. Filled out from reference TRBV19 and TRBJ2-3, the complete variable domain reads DGGITQSPKYLFRKEGQNVTLSCEQNLNHDAMYWYRQDPGQGLRLIYYSQIVNDFQKGDIAEGYSVSREKKESFPLTVTSAQKNPTAFYLCASSTGQETDTQYFGPGTRLTVL.

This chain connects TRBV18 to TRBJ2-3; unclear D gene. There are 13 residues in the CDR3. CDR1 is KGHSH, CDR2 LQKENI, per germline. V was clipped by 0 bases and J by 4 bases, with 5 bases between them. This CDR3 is CASSPPLADTQYF. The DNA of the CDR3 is TGTGCCAGCTCACCACCCCTAGCAGATACGCAGTATTTT.